This is a list of T cell receptor beta chains from one sample in a study of vaccination effects on CD4 cells after COVID-19. No antigen has been assigned to these receptors. Produced via immunoSEQ multiplex PCR; TCRdb's table is partial and in-frame only. Among about 41,000 clones listed, around 68% were seen once. Source: CD4+ T cells from PBMCs cultured with HCoV-OC43 spike peptides, taken before COVID-19 vaccination. The origin of the receptors is a human donor who received a COVID-19 vaccine. The CDR3 runs from the conserved cysteine through the conserved F or W. D genes are given only for firm matches. Only some rows state a clone size, as once, few, many or a class for expanded clones.

>TRBV10-3|15|NA|TRBJ1-3|NA
TGTGCCATCAGTGCGGGACGGGACTCTGGAAACACCATATATTTT
CAISAGRDSGNTIYF
>TRBV5-1|16|TRBD2|TRBJ2-1|NA
TGCGCCAGCAGCCGCATAGCGGGAGGCTCCTACAATGAGCAGTTCTTC
CASSRIAGGSYNEQFF
>TRBV28|14|NA|TRBJ1-3|few
TGTGCCAGCAGTTCTCCAAGCTCTGGAAACACCATATATTTT
CASSSPSSGNTIYF
>TRBV7-9|14|NA|TRBJ1-1|NA
TGTGCCAGCAGCTTAGGCCTCACGGACACTGAAGCTTTCTTT
CASSLGLTDTEAFF
>TRBV5-1|14|NA|TRBJ1-3|few
TGCGCCAGCAGCTTTGCAGGGGATGGAAACACCATATATTTT
CASSFAGDGNTIYF
>TRBV5-4|14|NA|TRBJ2-1|few
TGTGCCACCCAGAGGGGACAAGACCTTCGGGAGCAGTTCTTC
CATQRGQDLREQFF
>TRBV28|15|TRBD1|TRBJ1-2|NA
TGTGCCAGCAGTTTATTGGGACAGGCGAACTATGGCTACACCTTC
CASSLLGQANYGYTF
>TRBV27|14|NA|TRBJ1-4|NA
TGTGCCAGCAGCCCGGGAGCAACTAATGAAAAACTGTTTTTT
CASSPGATNEKLFF
>TRBV30|11|NA|TRBJ1-2|NA
TGTGCCTGGAGTAGTGGCGCTGGCTACACCTTC
CAWSSGAGYTF
>TRBV6-1|14|TRBD1|TRBJ2-7|few
TGTGCCAGCAGTGAAGCTTCCATTGGGACAGGTGGGCCCTTC
CASSEASIGTGGPF
>TRBV4-2|17|TRBD2|TRBJ2-1|once
TGTGCCAGCAGCCAAGATGGCGGGAGCCGGTCCTACAATGAGCAGTTCTTC
CASSQDGGSRSYNEQFF
>TRBV27|15|TRBD2|TRBJ2-3|NA
TGTGCCAGCAGCCCCGGGCTAGCGGGAGTTGCTACGCAGTATTTT
CASSPGLAGVATQYF
>TRBV2|11|NA|TRBJ2-5|NA
TGTGCCAGCGGGGCGTGGGAGACCCAGTACTTC
CASGAWETQYF
>TRBV5-8|14|NA|TRBJ1-5|few
TGTGCCAGCAGCTCTAGGACAGACAATCAGCCCCAGCATTTT
CASSSRTDNQPQHF
>TRBV6-5|13|TRBD1|TRBJ1-2|once
TGTGCCAGCAGGGACAGGCCGAACTATGGCTACACCTTC
CASRDRPNYGYTF
>TRBV7-8|17|TRBD2|TRBJ2-7|NA
TGTGCCAGCAGCTTAAGACTAGCGGGGGGGAGCTCCTACGAGCAGTACTTC
CASSLRLAGGSSYEQYF
>TRBV7-9|14|NA|TRBJ1-6|few
TGTGCCAGCAGCTTAGCAGGGGATAATTCACCCCTCCACTTT
CASSLAGDNSPLHF
>TRBV4-2|19|NA|TRBJ2-6|NA
TGTGCCAGCAGCCAAGATTGGGTCCGGAGGGAGTCTGGGGCCAACGTCCTGACTTTC
CASSQDWVRRESGANVLTF
>TRBV4-2|15|NA|TRBJ1-1|NA
TGTGCCAGCAGCCGAGGATCGACCGCTAACACTGAAGCTTTCTTT
CASSRGSTANTEAFF
>TRBV19|13|NA|TRBJ1-1|NA
TGTGCCAGTAGGACGACTTCAAGCACTGAAGCTTTCTTT
CASRTTSSTEAFF
>TRBV4-3|15|TRBD2|TRBJ2-7|NA
TGCGCCAGCAGCCAAGATACGGGGGGGGGCTACGAGCAGTACTTC
CASSQDTGGGYEQYF
>TRBV5-1|12|NA|TRBJ2-7|NA
TGCGCCAGCAGCTTCCCTGACTACGAGCAGTACTTC
CASSFPDYEQYF
>TRBV5-4|15|NA|TRBJ2-7|NA
TGTGCCAGCACCTGGGGTGGCGGAAGCTCCTACGAGCAGTACTTC
CASTWGGGSSYEQYF
>TRBV25-1|14|NA|TRBJ1-4|NA
TGTGCCAGCAGTGAACGATGGGGAGGAGAAAAACTGTTTTTT
CASSERWGGEKLFF
>TRBV7-2|13|NA|TRBJ1-1|NA
TGTGCCAGCAGCTCCCAACGGGGCACTGAAGCTTTCTTT
CASSSQRGTEAFF
>TRBV4-2|16|NA|TRBJ1-6|few
TGTGCCAGCAGCCGGGACATAGGGAAACTGAGATCACCCCTCCACTTT
CASSRDIGKLRSPLHF
>TRBV6-6|16|NA|TRBJ1-5|NA
TGTGCCAGCAGCCAACTACAGGGTAGGGGCAATCAGCCCCAGCATTTT
CASSQLQGRGNQPQHF
>TRBV9|14|NA|TRBJ1-2|few
TGTGCCAGCAGCGCCCTCTCCGGACCCTATGGCTACACCTTC
CASSALSGPYGYTF
>TRBV18|16|NA|TRBJ2-1|NA
TGTGCCAGCTCCGCGGGCCAGGTGGGGATTCACAATGAGCAGTTCTTC
CASSAGQVGIHNEQFF
>TRBV29-1|12|NA|TRBJ1-2|NA
TGCAGCGTTGTTATAGGTGGCTATGGCTACACCTTC
CSVVIGGYGYTF
>TRBV2|13|NA|TRBJ2-2|NA
TGTGCCAGCAGTATAAGCGGCACCGGGGAGCTGTTTTTT
CASSISGTGELFF
>TRBV2|15|TRBD1|TRBJ1-2|once
TGTGCCAGCAGGCCAGACAGGGGAGGAGGCTATGGCTACACCTTC
CASRPDRGGGYGYTF
>TRBV9|13|NA|TRBJ1-1|once
TGTGCCAGCAGCGTAGAACCGGGAGTGGAAGCTTTCTTT
CASSVEPGVEAFF
>TRBV27|14|NA|TRBJ2-3|NA
TGTGCCAGCAGTTCCTTAGGTACGACAGATACGCAGTATTTT
CASSSLGTTDTQYF
>TRBV7-9|14|TRBD2|TRBJ2-7|NA
TGTGCCAGCAGCCAGACTAGCGGGAGTTACGAGCAGTACTTC
CASSQTSGSYEQYF
>TRBV7-8|17|NA|TRBJ2-3|NA
TGTGCCAGCAGCTTAGAGCGGCTGTCAGGACCCACAGATACGCAGTATTTT
CASSLERLSGPTDTQYF
>TRBV5-5|12|TRBD1|TRBJ2-7|NA
TGTGCCAGCAGCCGGGACAGTTACGAGCAGTACTTC
CASSRDSYEQYF
>TRBV11-3|14|TRBD1|TRBJ1-2|NA
TGTGCCAGCAGCCCCGGGACAGGGAACTATGGCTACACCTTC
CASSPGTGNYGYTF
>TRBV7-7|15|TRBD2|TRBJ2-3|NA
TGTGCTAGCAGCTTAACTAGCGGGAGTACAGATACGCAGTATTTT
CASSLTSGSTDTQYF
>TRBV3-1/TRBV3-2|16|TRBD2|TRBJ2-1|NA
TGTGCCAGCAGCCTTACCCTAGCGGGAGGCTACAATGAGCAGTTCTTC
CASSLTLAGGYNEQFF
>TRBV5-6|17|TRBD1|TRBJ1-1|NA
TGTGCCAGCAGCTTTGAAGGGACAGGGAGAAGAGGCACTGAAGCTTTCTTT
CASSFEGTGRRGTEAFF
>TRBV5-1|12|NA|TRBJ1-1|once
TGCGCCAGCAGCTTGGTCTCAGGGGAAGCTTTCTTT
CASSLVSGEAFF
>TRBV7-6|18|NA|TRBJ1-3|NA
TGTGCCAGCAGCTTGGGGTCAGTTCCCGGAGGAGCTGGAAACACCATATATTTT
CASSLGSVPGGAGNTIYF
>TRBV2|17|TRBD1|TRBJ2-6|many
TGTGCCAGCAGTGGGGGGACAGGCCGCTCTGGGGCCAACGTCCTGACTTTC
CASSGGTGRSGANVLTF
>TRBV5-1|15|NA|TRBJ2-1|NA
TGCGCCAGCAGCTTGGAGGGGGGGCTGTACAATGAGCAGTTCTTC
CASSLEGGLYNEQFF
>TRBV28|14|NA|TRBJ2-2|NA
TGTGCCAGCAGCCAGGAGACGAACACCGGGGAGCTGTTTTTT
CASSQETNTGELFF
>TRBV5-1|15|NA|TRBJ2-3|NA
TGCGCCAGCAGCTTGGTTGGGAGGGGGCCAGATACGCAGTATTTT
CASSLVGRGPDTQYF
>TRBV6-5|14|TRBD1|TRBJ1-2|few
TGTGCCAGCAGTCGGGACAGCGCTAACTATGGCTACACCTTC
CASSRDSANYGYTF
>TRBV9|14|NA|TRBJ2-5|NA
TGTGCCAGCAGCGTAGGGGGAAGTGGAGAGACCCAGTACTTC
CASSVGGSGETQYF
>TRBV4-2|17|NA|TRBJ2-5|NA
TGTGCCAGCAGCCAAGATGGGCCAGGGGGGTACCAAGAGACCCAGTACTTC
CASSQDGPGGYQETQYF
>TRBV4-3|19|TRBD1|TRBJ2-7|NA
TGCGCCAGCAGCCAAGAGTTAGTACTTACGGGACAGGGGTCCTACGAGCAGTACTTC
CASSQELVLTGQGSYEQYF
>TRBV27|17|TRBD1|TRBJ1-2|NA
TGTGCCAGCAGTTTATTCCCCCCCGGACAGGCTAACTATGGCTACACCTTC
CASSLFPPGQANYGYTF
>TRBV19|14|TRBD2|TRBJ2-7|NA
TGTGCCAGTAGTAGTAGCGGGACCTCCTACGAGCAGTACTTC
CASSSSGTSYEQYF